The rows below give T cell receptor beta chains drawn from one sample of a study of human T cells and chemical hapten exposure. One entry per CDR3 protein results from TCRdb running MiXCR on the RACE reads. The repertoire consists of about 47,000 distinct CDR3 sequences, with around 3.6% occurring once and the leading ten covering 4.5% to 6.5%. Sequenced input: whole blood. Receptors were obtained from a human donor in good health. Some clones in this sample may be carry-over from other donors' samples. Each CDR3 is given with its conserved first and last residue. A D gene is named only where the DNA matches it firmly. Size tells how often a clone was seen (once, few, many) or the class of an expanded clone, and some rows leave it out.

abundance | d_gene | len | j_gene | v_gene | CDR3aa | CDR3nt
many | . | 13 | TRBJ1-5 | TRBV29-1 | CSVEDGPNQPQHF | TGCAGCGTTGAAGATGGCCCCAATCAGCCCCAGCATTTT
many | TRBD2 | 15 | TRBJ2-7 | TRBV11-2 | CASSYKRLAGYEQYF | TGTGCCAGCAGCTACAAAAGACTAGCGGGGTACGAGCAGTACTTC
many | TRBD2 | 16 | TRBJ2-7 | TRBV28 | CASSSEAGVGSYEQYF | TGTGCCAGCAGTTCCGAAGCGGGAGTGGGCTCCTACGAGCAGTACTTC
. | TRBD1 | 14 | TRBJ1-1 | TRBV7-3 | CASSPGTGGTEAFF | TGTGCCAGCAGCCCGGGGACAGGGGGCACTGAAGCTTTCTTT
. | . | 15 | TRBJ1-4 | TRBV6-5 | CASSYSPGQREKLFF | TGTGCCAGCAGTTACTCGCCGGGGCAGCGTGAAAAACTGTTTTTT
many | . | 15 | TRBJ2-3 | TRBV20-1 | CSARRPLILTDTQYF | TGCAGTGCTAGGCGGCCCCTCATTCTCACAGATACGCAGTATTTT
many | TRBD1 | 14 | TRBJ1-2 | TRBV20-1 | CSARDIRTGDGYTF | TGCAGTGCTAGAGATATCCGGACAGGGGATGGCTACACCTTC
many | TRBD2 | 14 | TRBJ2-3 | TRBV12-3/TRBV12-4 | CASSLLAGKGAQYF | TGTGCCAGCAGTTTACTAGCGGGGAAAGGGGCGCAGTATTTT
many | TRBD1 | 17 | TRBJ2-4 | TRBV6-5 | CASSTITGVIAKNIQYF | TGTGCCAGCAGTACCATCACAGGGGTCATCGCCAAAAACATTCAGTACTTC
few | . | 17 | TRBJ1-1 | TRBV28 | CASSLARPSLSNTEAFF | TGTGCCAGCAGTTTGGCAAGGCCTTCACTATCGAACACTGAAGCTTTCTTT
many | . | 15 | TRBJ1-1 | TRBV12-3/TRBV12-4 | CASTSPIRVNTEAFF | TGTGCCAGCACCTCCCCCATCAGGGTGAACACTGAAGCTTTCTTT
few | . | 16 | TRBJ2-2 | TRBV7-6 | CASSQTLGANTGELFF | TGTGCCAGCAGCCAGACGCTCGGGGCGAACACCGGGGAGCTGTTTTTT
many | . | 13 | TRBJ2-2 | TRBV29-1 | CSVSRSNTGELFF | TGCAGCGTTTCACGTTCGAACACCGGGGAGCTGTTTTTT
many | TRBD1 | 12 | TRBJ2-5 | TRBV29-1 | CSVKQGGETQYF | TGCAGCGTCAAACAGGGGGGCGAGACCCAGTACTTC
many | . | 14 | TRBJ2-7 | TRBV28 | CASTTTARGGEQYF | TGTGCCAGCACCACAACCGCCAGGGGTGGCGAGCAGTACTTC
. | . | 15 | TRBJ2-3 | TRBV14 | CASSQDARPTNTQYF | TGTGCCAGCAGCCAAGACGCTAGACCGACGAATACGCAGTATTTT
many | TRBD2 | 17 | TRBJ2-1 | TRBV29-1 | CSVEDHGLAEHYNEQFF | TGCAGCGTTGAAGATCACGGACTAGCGGAACACTACAATGAGCAGTTCTTC
few | . | 14 | TRBJ1-1 | TRBV5-1 | CASSFGSLTTEAFF | TGCGCCAGCAGCTTTGGGAGTTTGACCACTGAAGCTTTCTTT
many | . | 15 | TRBJ2-2 | TRBV9 | CASSVKQGSTGELFF | TGTGCCAGCAGCGTTAAGCAGGGAAGCACCGGGGAGCTGTTTTTT
many | . | 14 | TRBJ1-1 | TRBV6-5 | CASSYSGAGREAFF | TGTGCCAGCAGTTATTCGGGGGCAGGCCGTGAAGCTTTCTTT
many | TRBD1 | 13 | TRBJ2-3 | TRBV10-3 | CAIRGTGTDTQYF | TGTGCCATCAGGGGGACAGGGACAGATACGCAGTATTTT
many | TRBD1 | 18 | TRBJ1-2 | TRBV5-1 | CASSLAGTGGGSNYGYTF | TGCGCCAGCAGCTTGGCGGGGACTGGAGGGGGCTCTAACTATGGCTACACCTTC
many | . | 13 | TRBJ1-1 | TRBV30 | CAWVWGMNTEAFF | TGTGCCTGGGTATGGGGTATGAACACTGAAGCTTTCTTT
once | . | 13 | TRBJ1-2 | TRBV19 | CASSNDRIYGYTF | TGTGCCAGTAGTAATGACAGGATCTATGGCTACACCTTC
many | TRBD1 | 15 | TRBJ2-1 | TRBV28 | CASSSSGTGGNEQFF | TGTGCCAGCAGTTCATCGGGAACAGGGGGCAATGAGCAGTTCTTC
many | . | 17 | TRBJ1-2 | TRBV10-2 | CASTPALGRKSNYGYTF | TGCGCCAGCACTCCGGCCCTCGGCCGCAAGAGTAACTATGGCTACACCTTC
. | TRBD1 | 15 | TRBJ1-4 | TRBV5-8 | CASSRQGTTNEKLFF | TGTGCCAGCAGCCGACAGGGGACTACTAATGAAAAACTGTTTTTT
many | TRBD1 | 14 | TRBJ2-5 | TRBV6-6 | CASSFGQGVGTQYF | TGTGCCAGCAGTTTCGGACAGGGGGTGGGGACCCAGTACTTC
few | . | 14 | TRBJ2-1 | TRBV9 | CASSAQLTSNEQFF | TGTGCCAGCAGCGCCCAACTGACAAGCAATGAGCAGTTCTTC
few | . | 16 | TRBJ2-4 | TRBV28 | CASSLFLGLAKNIQYF | TGTGCCAGCAGTTTATTCCTGGGGCTAGCCAAAAACATTCAGTACTTC
few | . | 14 | TRBJ1-3 | TRBV2 | CASSEGGAGNTIYF | TGTGCCAGCAGTGAGGGAGGAGCTGGAAACACCATATATTTT
many | . | 16 | TRBJ2-3 | TRBV28 | CASSFGSGYSTDTQYF | TGTGCCAGCAGTTTTGGGTCCGGGTACAGCACAGATACGCAGTATTTT
many | . | 14 | TRBJ2-3 | TRBV20-1 | CSAPWKSSTDTQYF | TGCAGTGCTCCGTGGAAGTCTAGCACAGATACGCAGTATTTT
few | . | 16 | TRBJ1-5 | TRBV28 | CASSFRGLRDNQPQHF | TGTGCCAGCAGTTTTCGAGGCCTTCGGGACAATCAGCCCCAGCATTTT
many | . | 13 | TRBJ2-3 | TRBV5-1 | CASSSQPLDTQYF | TGCGCCAGCAGCTCTCAGCCCCTGGATACGCAGTATTTT
many | . | 13 | TRBJ2-3 | TRBV20-1 | CSARDWEHPAQYF | TGCAGTGCTAGAGATTGGGAACACCCGGCGCAGTATTTT
few | . | 14 | TRBJ2-1 | TRBV7-9 | CASSSPTSLDEQFF | TGTGCCAGCAGCTCACCGACTAGTTTAGATGAGCAGTTCTTC
medium-sized | . | 14 | TRBJ2-7 | TRBV20-1 | CSARARTRAYEQYF | TGCAGTGCTAGAGCCCGGACCAGGGCCTACGAGCAGTACTTC
many | . | 16 | TRBJ2-7 | TRBV7-9 | CASSLGGRKETYEQYF | TGTGCCAGCAGCTTAGGGGGGCGAAAAGAAACCTACGAGCAGTACTTC
few | . | 11 | TRBJ2-5 | TRBV27 | CASKSLETQYF | TGTGCCAGTAAAAGTCTAGAGACCCAGTACTTC
many | . | 13 | TRBJ1-1 | TRBV14 | CASSQDRGVSAFF | TGTGCCAGCAGCCAAGACAGGGGAGTCTCAGCTTTCTTT
. | . | 16 | TRBJ2-3 | TRBV20-1 | CSARDQKRVGTDTQYF | TGCAGTGCTAGGGACCAGAAGCGGGTTGGCACAGATACGCAGTATTTT
many | . | 15 | TRBJ1-2 | TRBV6-5 | CASRWDRPKGYGYTF | TGTGCCAGCAGATGGGACCGCCCAAAGGGCTATGGCTACACCTTC
many | . | 15 | TRBJ2-7 | TRBV20-1 | CSARDRVAGSYEQYF | TGCAGTGCTAGAGATCGGGTGGCGGGCTCCTACGAGCAGTACTTC
. | TRBD1 | 15 | TRBJ2-3 | TRBV5-1 | CASSPLDRVEYTQYF | TGCGCCAGCAGCCCGTTGGACAGGGTGGAATATACGCAGTATTTT
. | . | 15 | TRBJ2-3 | TRBV5-1 | CASSGGTDRADTQYF | TGCGCCAGCAGCGGGGGGACTGACCGCGCGGATACGCAGTATTTT
. | TRBD2 | 17 | TRBJ2-5 | TRBV7-2 | CASSFLPTVTSPKTQYF | TGTGCCAGCAGCTTCTTACCAACAGTGACTAGCCCGAAGACCCAGTACTTC
many | TRBD1 | 15 | TRBJ2-7 | TRBV12-3/TRBV12-4 | CASSLPGQGRVEQYF | TGTGCCAGCAGTTTACCGGGACAGGGGCGAGTCGAGCAGTACTTC
many | . | 11 | TRBJ2-7 | TRBV29-1 | CSVFLGYEQYF | TGCAGCGTCTTCCTCGGGTACGAGCAGTACTTC
medium-sized | . | 13 | TRBJ2-3 | TRBV4-1 | CASSSRTTDTQSF | TGCGCCAGCAGTTCACGTACCACAGATACGCAGTCTTTT
many | TRBD1 | 17 | TRBJ2-1 | TRBV12-3/TRBV12-4 | CASSLGVGPKQGNEQFF | TGTGCCAGCAGTTTAGGGGTAGGACCTAAACAGGGGAATGAGCAGTTCTTC
many | TRBD2 | 17 | TRBJ2-3 | TRBV15 | CATSRTSGLGLGDTQYF | TGTGCCACCAGCAGAACCTCGGGACTAGGCCTAGGAGATACGCAGTATTTT
many | . | 18 | TRBJ2-6 | TRBV27 | CASSSRPGPLSGANVLTF | TGTGCCAGCAGTTCTCGACCCGGCCCCCTCTCTGGGGCCAACGTCCTGACTTTC